A single sample is the source of the 5 T cell receptor beta chains below, sequenced in a study of blood T cell repertoires in COVID-19. Produced via immunoSEQ multiplex PCR; TCRdb's table is partial and in-frame only. This table holds under 450,000 clones, approximately 93% found once. The sequenced material came from PBMCs or T cells enriched from blood (not recorded which). The receptors stem from a woman aged 35 to 49 who had been exposed to COVID-19.

This chain joins TRBV11-1 and TRBJ1-1, with D possibly matching TRBD1 (6 bases). The CDR3 sequence is 14 residues long. The V end lost 5 bases, the J end lost 0 bases, and 10 bases lay between the germline ends. Germline values: CDR1 SGHAT, CDR2 FQDESV (reference sequence). CDR3 nucleotides: TGTGCCAGCAGCCCGACAGGACTGAACACTGAAGCTTTCTTT. Amino acid sequence: CASSPTGLNTEAFF.

The J gene is TRBJ1-1, the V gene TRBV30; D is unclear. V dropped 4 bases and J dropped 10 bases, with 19 bases sitting between them. CDR1 and CDR2 from the germline V gene are GTSNPN and SVGIG (reference sequence). The CDR3 runs 13 residues. The CDR3 spells CAWINAVILRAFF. DNA of the CDR3: TGTGCCTGGATAAATGCGGTCATCTTGCGAGCTTTCTTT.

The V and J genes are TRBV5-8 and TRBJ1-2; 7 bases line up with TRBD1. The V gene end was trimmed by 0 bases and the J gene end by 2 bases; junction bases not matched to a gene: 4. CDR1 and CDR2 (germline): SGHTS, YDEGEE. The CDR3 is made up of 15 amino acids. CDR3 residues: CASSLDRGQNYGYTF. CDR3 sequence (DNA): TGTGCCAGCAGCTTGGATAGGGGACAGAACTATGGCTACACCTTC.

This clone has just a few counts. This CDR3 reads CASSERGRAYEQYF. The CDR3 DNA reads as TGTGCCAGCAGTGAACGCGGGAGGGCCTACGAGCAGTACTTC. The chain carries TRBV2 and TRBJ2-7, with 9 nucleotides matching TRBD2. With V trimmed by 2 bases and J by 2 bases, 1 base remained unmatched. Looked up from germline, CDR1 is SNHLY and CDR2 is FYNNEI. The CDR3 sequence is 14 residues long.

The chain joins TRBV25-1 to TRBJ2-7; D ambiguous. Germline CDR1 reads MGHDK; CDR2 reads SYGVNS. Trimming took 3 bases from V and 3 from J, leaving 3 bases between them. This CDR3 contains 11 residues. The CDR3 DNA is TGTGCCAGCAGTGACTACTACGAGCAGTACTTC. It translates to CASSDYYEQYF.